The 12 T cell receptor beta chains below come from one sample, sequenced in a study of CD8 T cells in Susac syndrome. Random-hexamer reverse transcription was applied to roughly 0.45 to 1 ug RNA. TCRdb fed the immunoSEQ multiplex PCR reads into MiXCR, producing one record per CDR3 protein. The sample contains some 450,000 distinct CDR3 sequences, around 85% of which appear only once. Sequenced: CD8+ T cells from PBMCs. The receptors originated from a human donor with multiple sclerosis.

The chain combines TRBV2 with TRBJ2-2; D unresolved. This CDR3 contains 16 residues. The V end lost 3 bases, the J end lost 1 base, and 12 bases lay between the germline ends. Germline V gene lookup returns CDR1 SNHLY and CDR2 FYNNEI. The DNA for the CDR3 is TGTGCCAGCAGTGAGACACTAACCCAGAACACCGGGGAGCTGTTTTTT. Its translation is CASSETLTQNTGELFF.

The chain joins TRBV27 to TRBJ2-1, with 7 positions matching TRBD2. V lost 0 bases, J lost 9 bases, and 5 bases stayed unmatched. CDR3 length: 14 amino acids. Looked up from germline, CDR1 is MNHEY and CDR2 is SMNVEV (reference sequence). CDR3 DNA sequence: TGTGCCAGCAGTTTATCTGCCAGCGGGGTTGAGCAGTTCTTC. Translating it yields CASSLSASGVEQFF.

This rearrangement joins TRBV6-1 to TRBJ2-7; D tentatively fits TRBD1 or TRBD2 (5 bases each). Germline V gives CDR1 MNHNS, CDR2 SASEGT. V lost 4 bases and J lost 6, with 19 bases in between. The CDR3 is made up of 15 amino acids. The CDR3 DNA is TGTGCCAGCAGTGCCCCGCGGGCCGCCGGGACCGAGCAGTACTTC. Encoded protein: CASSAPRAAGTEQYF.

The genes are TRBV4-1 and TRBJ2-5, with unresolved D. Trimming stripped 1 base from V and 3 bases from J, with 9 bases between. The germline CDR1 and CDR2 sequences are MGHRA and YSYEKL. The CDR3 has 14 amino acids. CDR3 loop: CASSQGWEEETQYF. Written as DNA, the CDR3 is TGCGCCAGCAGCCAAGGGTGGGAAGAAGAGACCCAGTACTTC.

The chain is built from TRBV7-6 and TRBJ1-2; 7 positions match TRBD1. This CDR3 has 15 amino acids. The V and J ends lost 5 bases and 6 bases, in that order; junction bases with no gene match: 12. Looked up from germline, CDR1 is SGHVS and CDR2 is FNYEAQ. CDR3: CASSDTETGRNGYTF. CDR3 DNA sequence: TGTGCCAGCAGCGACACGGAGACAGGGAGAAATGGCTACACCTTC.

V is TRBV12-3 or TRBV12-4 and J is TRBJ2-1, with a possible D match to TRBD1 (5 bases). Trimming left V 8 bases short and J 10 bases short, with 18 bases between. CDR3 length: 13 amino acids. The CDR3 bases are TGTGCCAGCGCCACAAAGGGGTTCGGGGAGCAGTTCTTC. It yields the protein CASATKGFGEQFF.

V usage is TRBV27 and J usage is TRBJ2-7; 11 positions match TRBD2. The J segment lost 2 bases and the V segment lost 5 bases, leaving 20 bases of the junction unmatched. This CDR3 contains 20 residues. The germline CDR1 and CDR2 sequences are MNHEY and SMNVEV (reference sequence). This CDR3 reads CASSRTPGTSGPGGPYEQYF. CDR3 bases: TGTGCCAGCAGTCGCACCCCCGGGACTAGCGGCCCCGGGGGACCCTACGAGCAGTACTTC.

The chain couples TRBV4-1 to TRBJ2-1; maybe TRBD1 (8 bases). V lost 1 base and J 6 bases, leaving 13 bases between the germline ends. The V gene's germline CDR1 is MGHRA and CDR2 YSYEKL. The CDR3 loop spans 15 amino acids. As DNA, the CDR3 is TGCGCCAGCAGCCAAGGAAGCGGGACAGGCAATGAGCAGTTCTTC. The encoded protein is CASSQGSGTGNEQFF.

This clonotype occurred a few times. The rearrangement joins TRBV27 to TRBJ2-7, with TRBD2 identical over 9 bases. Germline V gives CDR1 MNHEY, CDR2 SMNVEV (reference sequence). This CDR3 spans 13 amino acids. The V gene end was trimmed by 5 bases and the J gene end by 7 bases; junction bases not matched to a gene: 6. The CDR3 reads CASSVGTSREQYF. The DNA of the CDR3 is TGTGCCAGCAGTGTCGGGACTAGCCGGGAGCAGTACTTC.

The chain links TRBV15 to TRBJ2-1; D perhaps matches TRBD2 (5 bases). The CDR3 is 16 residues long. Germline CDR1 is LNHNV and CDR2 is YYDKDF (reference sequence). V shed 3 bases and J shed 0 bases, with 12 bases lying between them. CDR3 bases: TGTGCCACCAGCAGTTCGGGAACATCCTCCTACAATGAGCAGTTCTTC. As protein: CATSSSGTSSYNEQFF.

The chain recombines TRBV30 with TRBJ2-7, with D possibly being TRBD2 (5 bases). This CDR3 is built from 13 residues. V was pared by 1 base and J by 3 bases, with 10 bases between. CDR1 and CDR2 (germline): GTSNPN, SVGIG (reference sequence). CDR3: CAWSGTGVYEQYF. In nucleotides, the CDR3 is TGTGCCTGGAGTGGAACCGGGGTCTACGAGCAGTACTTC.

CDR3 amino acids: CASSFFTGDNEQFF. CDR3 DNA sequence: TGTGCCAGCAGCTTTTTCACAGGGGACAATGAGCAGTTCTTC. The chain employs TRBV7-7 and TRBJ2-1; 7 bases agree with TRBD1. Germline CDR1 SSHAT, CDR2 FNYEAQ (reference sequence). The ends lost 3 bases at V and 5 bases at J; junction bases unmatched: 4. This CDR3 has 14 residues.